Below are 15 T cell receptor beta chains sequenced from a single sample in a study of T-cell memory formation after mild COVID-19 (dated by TCRdb to 2020 to 2023). The protocol used for the library was 5' RACE. TCRdb records Illumina NovaSeq 6000 as the sequencer. TCRdb reanalyzed the raw reads on its own, using fastp at Q25 for trimming and MiXCR for clone calling, and kept in-frame beta chains. Duplicate CDR3 protein sequences are folded into a single record with the most common DNA and genes. In all, the sample holds around 110,000 distinct CDR3 sequences, and 12% of those were seen once. Of the sample, around 25% falls within the top ten clones. Input material: PBMCs or a T cell subset sorted from them (not recorded which). The receptors derive from an adult woman who had mild COVID-19 (a few samples of this study predate the infection). The sample titles of this study are shuffled in the database, so cell type and time point are left out; the donor was told from shared clones.

In its sample, this clonotype was seen many times. The V gene is TRBV29-1, the J gene TRBJ2-1, with 11 bases fitting TRBD2. V gave up 3 bases and J gave up 6 bases; unmatched junction bases: 7. The germline CDR1 and CDR2 sequences are SQVTM and ANQGSEA. This CDR3 is 15 amino acids long. The CDR3, as DNA: TGCAGCGTTGATTTTGCTAGCGGGAGGTCCAATGAGCAGTTCTTC. Amino acid sequence: CSVDFASGRSNEQFF.

A few counts support this clonotype. The rearrangement joins TRBV5-1 to TRBJ1-2; the D is unclear. Germline CDR1 reads SGHRS; CDR2 reads YFSETQ. With 1 base removed from V and 3 bases from J, the gap between germline ends came to 7 bases. This CDR3 is 13 amino acids long. CDR3 sequence: CASSLTKDYGYTF. The CDR3 region has the DNA TGCGCCAGCAGCTTGACTAAGGACTATGGCTACACCTTC.

This clonotype was detected ten times or more. The CDR3 coding sequence is TGTGCCAGCAGCTTCGCGACTAGCGGAAATAATGAGCAGTTCTTC. Its protein product is CASSFATSGNNEQFF. The rearrangement links TRBV7-2 to TRBJ2-1, with TRBD2 matching 9 bases. This CDR3 contains 15 residues. Germline values: CDR1 SGHTA, CDR2 FQGNSA. V shed 3 bases and J 7 bases; nucleotides not matched to a gene: 7.

The chain employs TRBV29-1 and TRBJ1-2, with 7 bases aligning to TRBD1. Germline CDR1 is SQVTM and CDR2 is ANQGSEA. The CDR3 is made up of 13 amino acids. Trimming at V came to 7 bases and at J to 8 bases, leaving 13 bases not matched to a gene. The DNA of the CDR3 is TGCAGCGCTATGACAGGGTTAGGGGACGGCTACACCTTC. Its protein is CSAMTGLGDGYTF.

The V and J genes are TRBV6-6 and TRBJ2-1; TRBD2 matches 8 bases. The CDR3 length is 16 residues. The V segment lost 5 bases and the J segment 6 bases; nucleotides outside the gene matches: 12. Germline V gene lookup returns CDR1 MNHNY and CDR2 SVGAGI (reference sequence). CDR3 sequence: CASSIASGGLGNEQFF. CDR3 DNA sequence: TGTGCCAGCAGTATCGCCTCGGGGGGGCTGGGCAATGAGCAGTTCTTC.

The genes are TRBV20-1 and TRBJ2-3; 10 positions agree with TRBD2. CDR3 length: 15 amino acids. The junction had 8 bases not matched to a gene; V was cut back by 0 bases and J by 8 bases. Germline CDR1 is DFQATT and CDR2 is SNEGSKA (reference sequence). The CDR3 region is CSARDPAGGPVTQYF. The DNA of the CDR3 is TGCAGTGCTAGAGATCCAGCGGGAGGGCCGGTTACGCAGTATTTT.

This clonotype was observed a few times. One junction end disagrees with the germline gene, perhaps due to a read error. The chain carries TRBV29-1 and TRBJ2-1; D gene unclear. This CDR3 is 8 amino acids long. Looked up from germline, CDR1 is SQVTM and CDR2 is ANQGSEA. CDR3 in amino acids: CSVDGRIF. The DNA for the CDR3 is TGCAGCGTTGACGGTAGGATCTTC.

This clonotype has only a few counts. V and J are TRBV10-3 and TRBJ1-5, with D unclear. V lost 4 bases and J lost 1, with 14 bases in between. This CDR3 is 16 amino acids long. The V gene's germline CDR1 is ENHRY and CDR2 SYGVKD. This CDR3 is CAISGHGVDSNQPQHF. The CDR3 DNA reads TGTGCCATCAGTGGCCACGGGGTAGACAGCAATCAGCCCCAGCATTTT.

In this sample, this clonotype turned up a few times. The J gene is TRBJ2-2, the V gene TRBV9; D gene uncertain. The germline V gene encodes CDR1 SGDLS and CDR2 YYNGEE. Trimming took 4 bases from V and 4 from J, leaving 17 bases between them. The CDR3 is 16 amino acids. This CDR3 is CASSPYSSSRTGELFF. DNA for the CDR3: TGTGCCAGCAGCCCCTACTCGAGTTCACGCACCGGGGAGCTGTTTTTT.

This clonotype was detected a few times. V gene TRBV4-1 combines with J gene TRBJ1-1; D gene unclear. The CDR3 is made up of 16 amino acids. Germline V CDR1 and CDR2: MGHRA, YSYEKL. Trimming stripped 4 bases from V and 1 base from J, with 16 bases between. The chain's CDR3 is CASSPGLSGGNTEAFF. The CDR3 coding sequence is TGCGCCAGCAGCCCGGGTCTCTCCGGAGGGAACACTGAAGCTTTCTTT.

The genes are TRBV9 and TRBJ2-7; TRBD1 aligns across 8 bases. V shed 0 bases and J 5 bases; nucleotides not matched to a gene: 4. The CDR3 has 14 amino acids. From germline, CDR1 is SGDLS and CDR2 YYNGEE. CDR3 nucleotides: TGTGCCAGCAGCGTAGGGACAGGGTCTCACGAGCAGTACTTC. Amino acids: CASSVGTGSHEQYF.

This clonotype was counted at least ten times. J is TRBJ2-3 and V is TRBV7-9, with unresolved D. The CDR3 has 13 residues. Deletions cut 6 bases from V and 0 bases from J, with 7 bases between. Germline V gene lookup returns CDR1 SEHNR and CDR2 FQNEAQ (reference sequence). The CDR3 reads CASRDGSTDTQYF. CDR3 coding DNA: TGTGCCAGCAGGGACGGTAGCACAGATACGCAGTATTTT.

This clonotype showed up many times. V and J are TRBV4-2 and TRBJ2-7; D possibly corresponds to TRBD2 (6 bases). Trimming cost V 0 bases and J 4 bases, with 13 bases left between them. This CDR3 is built from 15 residues. Germline CDR1 and CDR2: LGHNA and YNFKEQ. The CDR3 sequence: CASSQERGGIYEQYF. The CDR3 DNA reads as TGTGCCAGCAGCCAAGAACGGGGCGGGATATACGAGCAGTACTTC.

This clonotype showed up just a few times. The genes are TRBV12-3 or TRBV12-4 and TRBJ1-1; TRBD1 matches at 7 bases. Unmatched junction bases numbered 13, after V lost 6 bases and J lost 6 bases. The CDR3 spans 15 residues. CDR3: CASSNPGQSYAEAFF. DNA for the CDR3: TGTGCCAGCAGCAACCCGGGACAGTCTTACGCTGAAGCTTTCTTT.

CDR3 DNA sequence: TGTGCCAGCAGCACTCCGGGGGGACAAGAGACCCAGTACTTC. This translates into CASSTPGGQETQYF. The chain uses TRBV7-9 and TRBJ2-5, with 7 positions matching TRBD2. The V gene end was trimmed by 5 bases and the J gene end by 2 bases; junction bases not matched to a gene: 5. Germline lookup yields CDR1 SEHNR and CDR2 FQNEAQ (reference sequence). The CDR3 is made up of 14 amino acids.